Listed here is a single T cell receptor (beta chain). Per the original methods: Reference gene primers were amplified, and this amplification served to estimate nucleated cell counts. Assay used: immunoSEQ multiplex PCR; TCRdb lists only in-frame clones, some missing. That table supplies the V and J calls and clone size; D and trimming were determined from the DNA. The repertoire holds about 59,000 clones, 80% seen once, with approximately 7.2% in the top ten. This sample is drawn from a study of blood T cell repertoires in COVID-19. Overall study: The study drew acute and convalescent COVID-19 samples from the United States, Italy and Spain. Nucleic acid was either cDNA or gDNA, and it came from T cells, B-cell-depleted T cells, or PBMCs.

Germline loops: CDR1 SNHLY, CDR2 FYNNEI. Trimming at V came to 5 bases and at J to 2 bases, leaving 3 bases not matched to a gene. This CDR3 spans 14 amino acids. The chain uses TRBV2 and TRBJ1-3; 7 nucleotides match TRBD1. The sequenced sample was peripheral blood. The receptor comes from a man between 60 and 75 years old with acute or convalescent COVID-19. The CDR3 is CASSPGTAGNTIYF. CDR3 coding DNA: TGTGCCAGCAGTCCCGGGACAGCTGGAAACACCATATATTTT.